This T cell receptor beta chain was obtained from a study of CXCR4 blockade with PD-1 therapy in pancreatic cancer (dated by TCRdb to about 2019). Study-wide context: The study analyzed resected pancreatic ductal adenocarcinoma using both multiplex immunohistochemistry and TCRbeta immunosequencing, alongside ex vivo slice culture that tested PD-1 and CXCR4 blockade. To assess intratumoral heterogeneity, two geographically distinct regions from each of roughly six tumors were TCR-sequenced.

About this clone: Its antigen is not yet known. No per-base quality is available; no much larger clone lies one base away.

Results the study describes overall, beyond this receptor: Because only TCRbeta chains were sequenced, true antigen-specificity overlap among convergent dominant clones remained unconfirmed while awaiting paired alpha-beta single-cell sequencing. Clonal expansion was observed in tumors, with a mean productive clonality of 0.14 compared with 0.05 in healthy blood, but no correlation between clonality and survival was found. The frequency of each amino acid clone correlated strongly with the number of distinct nucleotide rearrangements encoding that clone, suggesting convergent selection driven by common tumor antigens.

None of the patients whose archived tumor blocks were used had received neoadjuvant therapy prior to resection. The preserved-tissue arm of the study used approximately 31 surgical resection samples from about two dozen previously untreated pancreatic ductal adenocarcinoma patients. DNA for the resection arm was extracted from ten 5-micron curls of FFPE tumor lying next to the multiplex immunohistochemistry slide. The immunoSEQ Assay at Adaptive Biotechnologies was used to immunosequence TCRbeta CDR3 regions from the extracted DNA. For the original study's pipeline: To measure the absolute abundance of each unique TCRbeta CDR3, the sequences were collapsed and filtered. Clonality was defined as 1 minus Pielou's evenness, computed on productive in-frame rearrangements only. For regional overlap, the top 100 nucleotide rearrangements were followed across paired samples, and the Morisita index was used to compare paired samples against unrelated samples. The immunoSEQ Rearrangement Details tool was used to assess whether nucleotide rearrangements converged onto identical amino acid sequences. TCRdb re-hosts the immuneACCESS table, in-frame sequences only. Its copies lack some clones; in the studies checked, an unresolved V gene accounts for under half of them, and the cause for the rest is not known. That table furnishes V, J and clone size, whereas the DNA furnished D and trimming. In this sample the table shows about 5,200 clones, about half of which occur a single time. The ten largest clonotypes hold more than 6.5% of the sample.

Between the V and J ends, shortened by 0 bases and 5 bases respectively, the junction contains 7 bases. For CDR1 and CDR2, the germline V gene lists ENHRY and SYGVKD. Inclusive of the bounding cysteine and phenylalanine, the CDR3 is 14 residues long. Only the CDR3 DNA is retained, 42 bases long and in frame from the first base. The receptor was isolated from a human donor with pancreatic ductal adenocarcinoma. The chain uses TRBV10-3 and TRBJ2-2, with no confidently assigned D gene. Sequencing input: tumor tissue. The CDR3 region reads CAISESTATGELFF. The sequence in DNA is TGTGCCATCAGTGAGTCGACTGCTACCGGGGAGCTGTTTTTT.